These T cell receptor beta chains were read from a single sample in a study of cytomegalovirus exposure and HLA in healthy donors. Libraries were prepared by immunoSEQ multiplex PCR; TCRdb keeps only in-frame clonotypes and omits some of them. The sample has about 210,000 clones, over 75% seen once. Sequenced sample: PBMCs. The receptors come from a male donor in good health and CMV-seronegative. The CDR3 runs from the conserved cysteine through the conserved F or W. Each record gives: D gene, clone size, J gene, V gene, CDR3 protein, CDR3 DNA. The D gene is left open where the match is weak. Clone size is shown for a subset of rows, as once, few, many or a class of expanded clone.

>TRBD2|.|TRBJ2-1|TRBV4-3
CASSLTGTSGSSYNEQFF
TGCGCCAGCAGCCTCACCGGGACTAGCGGGAGCTCCTACAATGAGCAGTTCTTC
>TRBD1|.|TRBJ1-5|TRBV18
CASSPKQGAEQPQHF
TGTGCCAGCTCACCAAAACAGGGGGCAGAGCAGCCCCAGCATTTT
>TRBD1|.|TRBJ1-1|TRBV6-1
CASSHWTGTNTEAFF
TGTGCCAGCAGCCACTGGACAGGGACGAACACTGAAGCTTTCTTT
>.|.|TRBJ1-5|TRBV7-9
CASSVDSSNQPQHF
TGTGCCAGCAGCGTCGACAGTAGCAATCAGCCCCAGCATTTT
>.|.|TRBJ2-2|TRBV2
CASSAREYTGELFF
TGTGCCAGCAGTGCCAGGGAATACACCGGGGAGCTGTTTTTT
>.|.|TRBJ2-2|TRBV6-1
CASTGLPGTGELFF
TGTGCCAGCACTGGCTTGCCGGGAACCGGGGAGCTGTTTTTT
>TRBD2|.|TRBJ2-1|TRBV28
CASSPLQGAGVRLEQFF
TGTGCCAGCAGTCCACTCCAAGGAGCGGGAGTTCGTCTTGAGCAGTTCTTC
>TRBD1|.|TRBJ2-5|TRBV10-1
CASSDGTVGTKETQYF
TGCGCCAGCAGTGATGGGACAGTAGGAACAAAAGAGACCCAGTACTTC
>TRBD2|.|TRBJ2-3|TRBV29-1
CSFQPTLGGGPIRTDTQYF
TGCAGCTTCCAACCCACTCTGGGGGGAGGGCCTATCCGCACAGATACGCAGTATTTT
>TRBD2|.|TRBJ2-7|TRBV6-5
CASSYSTSLAYEQYF
TGTGCCAGCAGTTACTCGACTAGCCTCGCCTACGAGCAGTACTTC
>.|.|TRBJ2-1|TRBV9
CASSLQGHVEQFF
TGTGCCAGCAGCCTTCAGGGGCATGTTGAGCAGTTCTTC
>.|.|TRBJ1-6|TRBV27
CASSYTENNSPLHF
TGTGCCAGCAGCTATACAGAAAATAATTCACCCCTCCACTTT
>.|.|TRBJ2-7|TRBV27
CASIGEQYF
TGTGCCAGCATCGGGGAGCAGTACTTC
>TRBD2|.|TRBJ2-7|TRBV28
CASSPRGSGPYYEQYF
TGTGCCAGCAGTCCCCGGGGTAGCGGGCCTTACTACGAGCAGTACTTC
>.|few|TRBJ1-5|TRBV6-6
CASKRDTGSNQPQHF
TGTGCCAGCAAACGTGACACAGGGAGCAATCAGCCCCAGCATTTT
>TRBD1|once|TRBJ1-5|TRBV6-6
CASSTGESQPQHF
TGTGCCAGCAGTACAGGGGAAAGTCAGCCCCAGCATTTT
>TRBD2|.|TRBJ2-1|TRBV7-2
CASSLAGRASASSYNEQFF
TGTGCCAGCAGCTTAGCCGGGAGGGCTAGCGCGAGCTCCTACAATGAGCAGTTCTTC
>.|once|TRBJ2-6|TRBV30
CASRVISSGANVLTF
TGTGCCTCCCGGGTAATCTCCTCTGGGGCCAACGTCCTGACTTTC
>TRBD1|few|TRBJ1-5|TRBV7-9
CASSPGTDFQPQHF
TGTGCCAGCAGCCCCGGGACAGACTTTCAGCCCCAGCATTTT
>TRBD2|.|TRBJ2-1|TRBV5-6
CASSGGGNEQFF
TGTGCCAGCAGCGGCGGGGGGAATGAGCAGTTCTTC
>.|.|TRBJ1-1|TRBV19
CASSISRATEAFF
TGTGCCAGTAGTATAAGCAGGGCCACTGAAGCTTTCTTT
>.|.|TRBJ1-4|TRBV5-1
CASSVDGNEKLFF
TGCGCCAGCAGCGTGGACGGGAATGAAAAACTGTTTTTT
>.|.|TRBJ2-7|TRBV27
CPLAPEGYEQYF
TGTCCCTTGGCACCGGAGGGGTACGAGCAGTACTTC
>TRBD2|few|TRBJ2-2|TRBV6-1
CATTSQRGTGELFF
TGTGCCACCACAAGCCAGCGGGGAACCGGGGAGCTGTTTTTT
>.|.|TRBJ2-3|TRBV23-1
CASSRSRGKPSTDTQYF
TGCGCCAGCAGTCGCTCTAGGGGGAAACCGAGCACAGATACGCAGTATTTT
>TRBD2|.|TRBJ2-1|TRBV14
CASSPLAGGPNEQFF
TGTGCCAGCAGCCCCTTGGCGGGAGGGCCCAATGAGCAGTTCTTC
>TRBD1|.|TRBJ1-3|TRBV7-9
CASSPGRTGENTIYF
TGTGCCAGCAGCCCGGGTCGGACAGGGGAAAACACCATATATTTT
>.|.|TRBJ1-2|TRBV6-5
CASSYHGTALRGGYTF
TGTGCCAGCAGTTACCACGGGACTGCCCTGAGGGGTGGCTACACCTTC
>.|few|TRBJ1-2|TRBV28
CASMGGTYGYTF
TGTGCCAGCATGGGGGGGACCTATGGCTACACCTTC
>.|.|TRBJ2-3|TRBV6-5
CASSYSTGEGTQYF
TGTGCCAGCAGTTACTCGACAGGGGAGGGTACGCAGTATTTT
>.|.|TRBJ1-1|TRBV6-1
CASRSPVNTEAFF
TGTGCCAGCAGGTCCCCCGTGAACACTGAAGCTTTCTTT
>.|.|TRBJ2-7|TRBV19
CASTGHLDSYEQYF
TGTGCCAGTACCGGACACCTAGACTCCTACGAGCAGTACTTC
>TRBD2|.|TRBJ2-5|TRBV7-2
CASSRGGQETQYF
TGTGCCAGCAGCCGGGGGGGGCAAGAGACCCAGTACTTC
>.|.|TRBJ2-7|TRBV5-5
CASSLRDSYEQYF
TGTGCCAGCAGCCTGCGAGACTCTTACGAGCAGTACTTC
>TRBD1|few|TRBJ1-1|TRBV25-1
CASRVGGVTEAFF
TGTGCCAGCAGAGTAGGGGGCGTAACTGAAGCTTTCTTT
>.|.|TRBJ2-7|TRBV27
CASSPRSHEQYF
TGTGCCAGCAGCCCCCGGTCCCACGAGCAGTACTTC
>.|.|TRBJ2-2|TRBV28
CASSTGGRRGGNTGELFF
TGTGCCAGCAGTACTGGGGGGAGAAGAGGGGGCAACACCGGGGAGCTGTTTTTT
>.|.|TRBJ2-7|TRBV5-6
CASSMEQEQYF
TGTGCCAGCAGCATGGAACAGGAGCAGTACTTC
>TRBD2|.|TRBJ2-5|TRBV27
CASRFSGMETQYF
TGTGCCAGCAGATTTAGCGGGATGGAGACCCAGTACTTC
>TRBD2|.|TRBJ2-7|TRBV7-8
CASSLTSGGAYEQYF
TGTGCCAGCAGCCTAACTAGCGGGGGGGCCTACGAGCAGTACTTC
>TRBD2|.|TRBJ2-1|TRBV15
CATSRPGTSGDNEQFF
TGTGCCACCAGCAGACCCGGGACTAGCGGAGACAATGAGCAGTTCTTC
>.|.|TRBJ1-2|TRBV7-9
CSSSLAGNGYTF
TGTTCCAGCAGCTTGGCGGGGAATGGCTACACCTTC
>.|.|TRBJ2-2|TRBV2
CASIRTGPGELFF
TGTGCCAGCATTCGAACTGGGCCCGGGGAGCTGTTTTTT
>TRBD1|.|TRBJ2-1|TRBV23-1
CASSLKKQQGVTYNEQFF
TGCGCCAGCAGTCTCAAAAAGCAACAGGGGGTAACCTACAATGAGCAGTTCTTC
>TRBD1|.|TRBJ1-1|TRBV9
CASSVVEGATEAFF
TGTGCCAGCAGCGTAGTGGAGGGGGCCACTGAAGCTTTCTTT